What follows are 13 T cell receptor beta chains derived from one specimen sequenced in a study of blood T cell repertoires in COVID-19. Clones were sequenced by immunoSEQ multiplex PCR, and TCRdb holds only the in-frame ones, with some missing. In the table there are about 41,000 clones, approximately 90% of which are singletons. The specimen sequenced was peripheral blood. All receptors come from a human donor in a cohort sampled during active COVID-19.

The chain recombines TRBV7-9 with TRBJ2-5, with 14 bases matching TRBD2. The CDR3 length is 14 residues. Germline values: CDR1 SEHNR, CDR2 FQNEAQ (reference sequence). The V and J ends lost 11 bases and 4 bases, in that order; junction bases with no gene match: 6. DNA of the CDR3: TGTGCCGAAGAGGGGACTAGCGGGAGAGAGACCCAGTACTTC. It codes for CAEEGTSGRETQYF. Filled out from reference TRBV7-9 and TRBJ2-5, the complete variable domain reads DTGVSQNPRHKITKRGQNVTFRCDPISEHNRLYWYRQTLGQGPEFLTYFQNEAQLEKSRLLSDRFSAERPKGSFSTLEIQRTEQGDSAMYLCAEEGTSGRETQYFGPGTRLLVL.

The V call is TRBV6-1, the J call TRBJ1-4; 7 nucleotides align to TRBD1. The CDR3 totals 15 residues. Germline lookup yields CDR1 MNHNS and CDR2 SASEGT. V lost 2 bases and J lost 7; bases outside the gene matches: 7. DNA for the CDR3: TGTGCCAGCAGTGAAAGGTGGCAGGGGGGTGAAAAACTGTTTTTT. As protein: CASSERWQGGEKLFF.

This chain joins TRBV6-5 and TRBJ1-6, with a tentative D call TRBD1 (5 bases). The CDR3 sequence is 14 residues long. The germline CDR1 and CDR2 sequences are MNHEY and SVGAGI. The V gene lost 7 bases and the J gene lost 9 bases, with 16 bases spanning the gap. The CDR3 loop reads CASTLGGDSSPLHF. The CDR3 DNA reads TGTGCCAGCACCCTCGGAGGGGATAGTTCACCCCTCCACTTT.

The gene calls are TRBV29-1 and TRBJ2-3, with 16 bases matching TRBD2. J gave up 9 bases and V 3 bases, and 9 bases lay outside the gene matches. There are 16 residues in the CDR3. CDR1 SQVTM and CDR2 ANQGSEA come from the germline V gene. The CDR3: CSVDGGLAGGHITQYF. In DNA form, the CDR3 reads TGCAGCGTTGACGGGGGACTAGCGGGAGGGCATATCACGCAGTATTTT.

The CDR3 loop is CASSSEGGRTYEQYF. CDR3 in DNA: TGCGCCAGCAGCTCCGAAGGGGGCAGGACCTACGAGCAGTACTTC. The rearrangement links TRBV4-1 to TRBJ2-7; 7 nucleotides agree with TRBD1. With V trimmed by 5 bases and J by 2 bases, 9 bases remained unmatched. Per germline, CDR1 MGHRA and CDR2 YSYEKL. CDR3 size: 15 residues.

The rearrangement joins TRBV7-8 to TRBJ1-5, with 7 bases lining up with TRBD1. The CDR3 has 14 residues. Germline trimming cut 6 bases from V and 7 bases from J; bases unmatched to any gene: 9. Germline CDR1 is SGHVS and CDR2 is FQNEAQ. The CDR3 DNA follows: TGTGCCAGCAGTTCCCGACAGGGTCAGCAGCCCCAGCATTTT. This sequence encodes CASSSRQGQQPQHF.

The V gene is TRBV2, the J gene TRBJ2-5; the match to TRBD1 covers 8 bases. CDR1 is SNHLY and CDR2 is FYNNEI in the germline V gene. The CDR3 extends over 12 amino acids. With 7 bases clipped from V and 4 bases from J, the junction kept 2 bases outside the gene matches. The CDR3 loop reads CASTGQGETQYF. The DNA for the CDR3 is TGTGCCAGCACAGGACAGGGAGAGACCCAGTACTTC.

V is TRBV7-9 and J is TRBJ2-7; TRBD2 agrees at 14 bases. The CDR3 extends over 14 amino acids. Germline trimming cut 8 bases from V and 2 bases from J; bases unmatched to any gene: 2. Germline V gives CDR1 SEHNR, CDR2 FQNEAQ (reference sequence). The CDR3 DNA follows: TGTGCCAGCGGACTAGCGGGAGGCACCTACGAGCAGTACTTC. It translates to CASGLAGGTYEQYF.

The chain couples TRBV29-1 to TRBJ2-7; 10 bases line up with TRBD1. This CDR3 region has 14 residues. V was clipped by 6 bases and J by 5 bases; unmatched bases: 10. Per the germline V gene, CDR1 is SQVTM and CDR2 is ANQGSEA. CDR3: CSVATGTGVHEQYF. CDR3 in DNA: TGCAGCGTAGCTACCGGGACAGGGGTCCACGAGCAGTACTTC.

The V and J genes are TRBV18 and TRBJ1-1; 7 bases line up with TRBD1. The CDR3 runs 12 residues. The germline gives CDR1 KGHSH, CDR2 LQKENI. V lost 1 base and J lost 8; bases outside the gene matches: 1. CDR3 in DNA: TGTGCCAGCTCACCACAGGGGGCGGAAGCTTTCTTT. Protein product: CASSPQGAEAFF.

This clone has a single count. This sequence joins TRBV13 and TRBJ2-1; D might be TRBD2 (5 bases). Germline V CDR1 and CDR2: PRHDT, FYEKMQ (reference sequence). The CDR3 is 15 amino acids. V dropped 1 base and J dropped 6 bases, with 13 bases sitting between them. CDR3 sequence reads: CASSLAGVVTNEQFF. CDR3 nucleotides: TGTGCCAGCAGCTTAGCCGGGGTGGTCACCAATGAGCAGTTCTTC. Complete variable domain (other parts from reference TRBV13 and TRBJ2-1): AAGVIQSPRHLIKEKRETATLKCYPIPRHDTVYWYQQGPGQDPQFLISFYEKMQSDKGSIPDRFSAQQFSDYHSELNMSSLELGDSALYFCASSLAGVVTNEQFFGPGTRLTVL.

This chain links TRBV30 with TRBJ1-1, with a weak D call TRBD1 (6 bases). Trimming pared 6 bases from V and 6 bases from J, leaving 14 bases between. Germline assignment: CDR1 GTSNPN and CDR2 SVGIG (reference sequence). The CDR3 totals 12 residues. CDR3: CACRTGWAEAFF. The CDR3 DNA reads as TGTGCCTGCCGAACAGGGTGGGCTGAAGCTTTCTTT.

The J gene is TRBJ1-1, the V gene TRBV9; D perhaps matches TRBD1 (5 bases). Germline V lookup: CDR1 SGDLS, CDR2 YYNGEE. The CDR3 contains 13 residues. The germline V and J ends were trimmed by 3 bases and 1 base, with 7 bases remaining between them. The CDR3 bases are TGTGCCAGCAGCGCAGACAGGAACACTGAAGCTTTCTTT. Protein: CASSADRNTEAFF.